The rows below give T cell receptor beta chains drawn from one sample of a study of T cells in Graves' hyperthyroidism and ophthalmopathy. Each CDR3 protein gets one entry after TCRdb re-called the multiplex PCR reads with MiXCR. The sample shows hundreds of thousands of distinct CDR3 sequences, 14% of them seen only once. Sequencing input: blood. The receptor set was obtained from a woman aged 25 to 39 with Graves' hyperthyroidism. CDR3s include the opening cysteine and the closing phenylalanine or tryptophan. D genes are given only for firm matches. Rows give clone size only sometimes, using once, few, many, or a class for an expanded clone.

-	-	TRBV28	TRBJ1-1	CASSLRSDTEAFF	TGTGCCAGCAGTTTACGTTCCGACACTGAAGCTTTCTTT
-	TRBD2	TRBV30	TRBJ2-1	CAWQPSGRVSSFEQFF	TGTGCCTGGCAGCCCAGCGGGAGAGTTAGTTCATTTGAGCAGTTCTTC
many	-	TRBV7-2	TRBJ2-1	CASSTTRIPKQFF	TGTGCCAGCAGCACAACCCGGATACCCAAGCAGTTCTTC
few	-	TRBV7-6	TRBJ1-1	CASSKNGGMNTEAFF	TGTGCCAGCAGCAAAAACGGGGGAATGAACACTGAAGCTTTCTTT
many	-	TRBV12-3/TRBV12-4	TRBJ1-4	CASSFGIQNEKLFF	TGTGCCAGCAGTTTTGGGATCCAAAATGAAAAACTGTTTTTT
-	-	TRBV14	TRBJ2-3	CASSQVPAADTQYF	TGTGCCAGCAGCCAAGTTCCAGCGGCAGATACGCAGTATTTT
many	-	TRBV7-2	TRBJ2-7	CASSTSQATVYEQYF	TGTGCCAGCAGCACAAGTCAGGCGACCGTCTACGAGCAGTACTTC
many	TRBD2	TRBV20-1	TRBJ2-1	CSARGKREGPRNEQFF	TGCAGTGCTAGAGGGAAGCGGGAGGGCCCTCGGAATGAGCAGTTCTTC
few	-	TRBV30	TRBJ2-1	CAWSVFYNEQFF	TGTGCCTGGAGTGTGTTTTACAATGAGCAGTTCTTC
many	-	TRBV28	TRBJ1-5	CASSRRPSSNQPQHF	TGTGCCAGCAGCCGCCGACCGAGTAGCAATCAGCCCCAGCATTTT
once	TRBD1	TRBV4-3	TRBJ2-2	CASSQAQGARNTGELFF	TGCGCCAGCAGCCAAGCGCAGGGGGCGCGAAACACCGGGGAGCTGTTTTTT
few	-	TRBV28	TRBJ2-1	CASSLSGAGLAYNEQFF	TGTGCCAGCAGTTTAAGCGGTGCGGGACTGGCTTACAATGAGCAGTTCTTC
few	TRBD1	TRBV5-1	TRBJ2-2	CASSWGQSNTGELFF	TGCGCCAGCAGTTGGGGACAGTCAAACACCGGGGAGCTGTTTTTT
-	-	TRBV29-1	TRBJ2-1	CRITGLNDNEQFF	TGCAGGATCACAGGACTTAACGACAATGAGCAGTTCTTC
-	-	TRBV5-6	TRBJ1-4	CASSSDPATNEKLFF	TGTGCCAGCAGCTCCGACCCCGCAACTAATGAAAAACTGTTTTTT
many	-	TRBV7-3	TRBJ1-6	CASSYHRAGDGNSPLHF	TGTGCCAGCAGCTACCACAGGGCTGGGGATGGGAATTCACCCCTCCACTTT
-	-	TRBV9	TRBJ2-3	CASSVGGTPADTQYF	TGTGCCAGCAGCGTAGGCGGGACCCCCGCAGATACGCAGTATTTT
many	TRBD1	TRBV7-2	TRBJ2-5	CATTSGTGTWKETQYF	TGTGCCACCACTTCCGGGACAGGGACTTGGAAGGAGACCCAGTACTTC
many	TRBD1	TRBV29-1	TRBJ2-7	CSVELGTVLPYEQYF	TGCAGCGTTGAGCTTGGGACAGTTCTTCCCTACGAGCAGTACTTC
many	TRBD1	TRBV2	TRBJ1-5	CASGWDRGSNQPQHF	TGTGCCAGCGGGTGGGACAGGGGAAGCAATCAGCCCCAGCATTTT
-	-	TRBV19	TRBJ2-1	CASSITPQKANEQFF	TGTGCCAGTAGTATAACCCCTCAGAAGGCAAATGAGCAGTTCTTC
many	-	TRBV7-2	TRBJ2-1	CASSLDPGYYNEQFF	TGTGCCAGCAGCTTGGATCCCGGGTACTACAATGAGCAGTTCTTC
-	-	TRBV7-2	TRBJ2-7	CASSLVVGDEQYF	TGTGCCAGCAGCTTAGTAGTTGGGGACGAGCAGTACTTC
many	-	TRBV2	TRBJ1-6	CASRQLNSPLHF	TGTGCCAGCAGACAGCTAAATTCACCCCTCCACTTT
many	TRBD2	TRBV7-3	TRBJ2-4	CASSFEREGKNIQYF	TGTGCCAGCAGTTTTGAGCGGGAGGGCAAAAACATTCAGTACTTC
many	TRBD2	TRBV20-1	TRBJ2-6	CSAASGTGANVLTF	TGCAGTGCGGCAAGCGGGACTGGGGCCAACGTCCTGACTTTC
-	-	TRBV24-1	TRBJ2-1	CATRGPGPEQFF	TGTGCCACCAGAGGGCCGGGTCCAGAGCAGTTCTTC
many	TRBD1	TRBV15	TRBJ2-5	CATRGQDRGKETQYF	TGTGCCACCCGCGGGCAGGACAGGGGGAAAGAGACCCAGTACTTC
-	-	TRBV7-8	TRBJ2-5	CASSLRGLPQETQYF	TGTGCCAGCAGCTTACGTGGACTGCCACAAGAGACCCAGTACTTC
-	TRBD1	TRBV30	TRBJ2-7	CAWNPGTGGHEQYF	TGTGCCTGGAATCCAGGGACAGGGGGTCACGAGCAGTACTTC
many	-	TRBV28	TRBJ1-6	CASTSQGGTPNSPLHF	TGTGCCAGCACCTCTCAGGGCGGGACACCAAATTCACCCCTCCACTTT
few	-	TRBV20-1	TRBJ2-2	CSARIRSPDIGGEVGELFF	TGCAGTGCTAGAATTCGCAGTCCTGACATAGGGGGTGAAGTAGGGGAGCTGTTTTTT
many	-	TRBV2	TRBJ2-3	CASSPGHGISDTQYF	TGTGCCAGCAGTCCCGGACACGGGATTTCAGATACGCAGTATTTT
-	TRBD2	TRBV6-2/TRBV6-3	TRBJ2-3	CASSGRTSGDTQYF	TGTGCCAGCAGCGGAAGGACTAGTGGAGATACGCAGTATTTT
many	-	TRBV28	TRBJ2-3	CASSSVPWDTQYF	TGTGCCAGCAGTTCGGTACCGTGGGATACGCAGTATTTT
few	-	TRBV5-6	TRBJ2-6	CASSLGGSLSGANVLTF	TGTGCCAGCAGCCTTGGAGGTAGTCTCTCTGGGGCCAACGTCCTGACTTTC
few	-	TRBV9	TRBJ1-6	CASSVGMGGTPGSPLHF	TGTGCCAGCAGCGTAGGCATGGGAGGCACGCCAGGGTCACCCCTCCACTTT
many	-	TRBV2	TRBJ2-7	CASSALLEQYF	TGTGCCAGCAGTGCCCTCTTAGAGCAGTACTTC